The text below deals with one TCR beta chain. This clone was counted ten times or more. Its binding antigen is unknown. The read is 3 residues too short to cover the CDR3 end, so that end is filled in from the germline J gene. For sequencing, equivalent amounts of genomic DNA were input from CVID and control samples. For every sample, a 60 bp segment covering the rearranged TCRbeta CDR3 region was amplified and then sequenced. The immunoSEQ assay, a bias-corrected multiplex PCR combined with high-throughput sequencing, was used for TCRbeta amplification. The paper's data handling went like this. Every unique nucleotide sequence counted as a clone and was annotated with V, D and J genes, copy number and frequency. Sequences were labeled productive if in frame, and non-productive if out of frame or containing stop codons. As previously described, clonality was calculated on the basis of Shannon's entropy. The predicted amino acid sequences of productive clones were used to derive the mean CDR3 Kyte-Doolittle hydropathy. Scaled V gene usage was hierarchically clustered using Manhattan distance and complete linkage with the R hclust function. Clone sharing by CDR3 amino acid sequence was assessed by resampling 12 repertoires per group over 100 rounds. The repertoires were searched for over 60 published EBV-specific TCRbeta sequences and 200 to 300 published CMV-specific TCRbeta sequences. Two CVID samples yielding fewer than 10,000 sequences were excluded from analysis, leaving 42 CVID repertoires. This is the immuneACCESS table as TCRdb keeps it, with only in-frame sequences that have V and J called. A part of the clones is gone; compared with another copy, unresolved V genes explain less than half, and the rest is unexplained. V and J calls and clone size are as listed in that table; D and trimming were resolved from the DNA. This sample was tabulated with roughly 9,000 clones, among which there are no singletons. Jointly, the top ten make up 4.3% of the sample.

This record belongs to a study of T cell clonality in common variable immunodeficiency (dated by TCRdb to 2013 to 2016). Study-wide conclusions, independent of this receptor: Correlations between repertoire features and clinical complications were limited by patient heterogeneity within the CVID cohort. It was noted by the authors that sequencing of the repertoires of T cell subpopulations would be needed to clarify the cause of the increased clonality in CVID. CVID subjects shared fewer TCRbeta clones with each other than healthy controls did (p < 0.0001). TCRbeta clonality was higher in CVID subjects than in healthy controls (t-test p = 0.018), and the increase was most characteristic of about a third of subjects. Fewer deletions and N-nucleotide insertions were reportedly observed in CVID TCRbeta sequences, and highly modified clones with 13 or more V deletions were reportedly absent from CVID TCRbeta sequences. Even though DNA input was equal, the average per sample came to 82,000 or so unique sequences for controls compared with 25,000 to 40,000 for CVID samples.

The CDR3 runs 14 amino acids, cysteine and phenylalanine included. The DNA covers only part of the CDR3, 33 bases in frame from base 1. Cut back by 1 base and 5 bases, the V and J ends lie 12 bases apart. Sequences SGHNT (CDR1) and YENEEA (CDR2) are obtained from the germline V gene. Standard criteria, namely reduction of serum IgG, IgA and/or IgM below the normal range together with specific antibody deficiency, were applied for the diagnosis of CVID. There were about 42 subjects in the CVID group (about 15 female and roughly 29 male), ranging in age from 9 to 64 years, with a mean age of roughly 43. Most of the CVID patients and most of the healthy controls were of Caucasian heritage. Replacement immunoglobulin therapy had been administered to all CVID subjects for at least one year at the time of study participation. When blood was collected, none of the CVID subjects were ill or on immunomodulatory or immunosuppressive medication. Heparinized peripheral whole blood samples of about 5 to 8.5 ml were collected from each donor. Genomic DNA from adults with common variable immune deficiency (CVID) and from healthy adult controls was used to sequence TCRbeta CDR3 repertoires. Diluted blood was density-centrifuged over Hypaque 1077 or Ficoll-Paque to isolate peripheral blood mononuclear cells. Genomic DNA was obtained from unsorted mononuclear cells through either Qiagen column purification or a centrifugation-based method.

What was sequenced was peripheral blood mononuclear cells. The chain is made from TRBV11-3 and TRBJ2-7; confidence is insufficient to name the D gene. This clonotype was sampled from a human donor with common variable immunodeficiency. The CDR3 is CASSLGGRFDEQYF. The DNA read from the CDR3 is TGTGCCAGCAGCTTAGGTGGTAGATTCGACGAG.